This entry features one T cell receptor (beta chain) sequence. The data are from a study of OX40 agonist ivuxolimab in advanced cancers. Study overall: Intravenous ivuxolimab at 0.01 to 10 mg/kg was given to patients every 2 weeks. Aged about 23 to 80 with a mean of approximately 60 years, they were 75% to 85% male.

Clones were read by immunoSEQ multiplex PCR, and TCRdb kept only the in-frame ones, dropping some. The profile shows 65,000 or so clones, roughly 85% of them singletons. Germline V gene data show CDR1 as KGHSH and CDR2 as LQKENI. This CDR3 is built from 14 residues. V lost 2 bases to trimming and J lost 4 bases, with 9 bases between them. Material: CD4+ or CD8+ T cells sorted from blood, obtained in a trial of the OX40 agonist ivuxolimab. The TCR originated in an adult with an advanced solid tumor such as melanoma, head and neck, liver or kidney cancer. The chain carries TRBV18 and TRBJ1-5, with D unresolved. CDR3 residues: CASSPIRGNQPQHF. The CDR3 DNA is TGTGCCAGCTCACCAATCCGAGGAAATCAGCCCCAGCATTTT.